This TCR beta chain was retrieved from a study of blood T cell repertoires in COVID-19 (dated by TCRdb to about 2020). Some background on the complete study: The collaborator samples originated in the United States, Italy and Spain and spanned the acute and convalescent phases of COVID-19. The material from the prospective study consisted of cDNA or gDNA derived from T cells, B-cell-depleted T cells, or PBMCs. The repertoires were released in a freely available public database intended as a resource for research on the immune response to SARS-CoV-2. The samples were drawn from the first 160 participants of the ongoing ImmuneRACE study and from 950 to 1,500 subjects provided by 6 global collaborators. Deeply sampled blood TCRbeta repertoires from subjects exposed to, actively infected with, or recovered from COVID-19 were included in the dataset. Where available, HLA class I and class II types were obtained from metadata supplied by the sample provider rather than from assay-based typing. Nearly every sample came with metadata listing a de-identified subject ID, COVID-19 status, age in years and sex.

CDR1 and CDR2 (MNHNY, SVGAGI) derive from the germline V gene (reference sequence). The junction shows trimming of 6 bases on V and 5 bases on J, plus 9 bases between the germline ends. The CDR3 runs 12 amino acids, cysteine and phenylalanine included. Only the CDR3 DNA is retained, 36 bases long and in frame from the first base. Broader findings and caveats from the paper: The quantity of clinical and demographic metadata differed by source and by participant and was supplied without curation.

In regard to this clone: Its recognized antigen is unknown. Base quality data are lacking; no much larger clone is found one base away.

TCRbeta CDR3 regions were amplified from genomic DNA by means of the immunoSEQ Assay, a bias-controlled multiplex PCR. The published analysis was carried out like this. Nucleated cell counts per sample were estimated from amplification of reference gene primers within the assay. To quantify the absolute abundance of each unique TCRbeta CDR3 rearrangement, sequence reads were collapsed and filtered. For each sample, productive Simpson clonality was calculated as the square root of Simpson's diversity index across productive rearrangements. In its TCRdb copy, this immuneACCESS table keeps in-frame sequences only and misses some clones. Where compared with another copy, unresolved V genes explain less than half of these, and the others have no known cause. That table is the source of V, J and clone size, and D and trimming were worked out from the DNA. The sample table records 200,000 to 300,000 clones; around 88% of these occur just once. 2.5% to 3.5% of the sample lies in the top ten.

Samples from volunteer blood donors who had recovered from COVID-19 were contributed by a second Seattle source. Collaborating institutions collected whole blood in K2EDTA tubes following their own protocols. For TCRbeta analysis, collaborators shipped samples as frozen whole blood, isolated PBMCs, or DNA extracted from either of those sample types. Sequencing was done on a sample of peripheral blood. The rearrangement combines TRBV6-6 with TRBJ2-3, and possibly TRBD2, on 6 matching bases. The sequence was obtained from a woman in her twenties or thirties who had recovered from COVID-19. Here is the DNA: TGTGCCAGCAGCCCGGGACTAGATACGCAGTATTTT. This is translated as CASSPGLDTQYF.